This is a list of T cell receptor beta chains from one sample in a study of human T cells and chemical hapten exposure. TCRdb fed the RACE reads into MiXCR, producing one record per CDR3 protein. The table shows some 190,000 distinct CDR3 sequences, with under 25% occurring only once. The sequencing here drew on whole blood, taken in connection with sensitization to the hapten diphenylcyclopropenone (DPC). These receptor sequences come from a woman between 50 and 59 years old with alopecia areata. Some clones in this sample may be carry-over from other donors' samples. The CDR3 runs from the conserved cysteine through the conserved F or W. Expanded clones are given a class, and other clones once, few, many or no size at all.

size	V	CDR3
.	TRBV2	CASYKGSTDTQYF
.	TRBV10-3	CAISEGDSGRARSEQFF
.	TRBV29-1	CSVPRTDPDTQYF
few	TRBV12-3/TRBV12-4	CASREGDWTEAFF
.	TRBV6-1	CASSVANKETQYF
.	TRBV5-5	CASSLRQGERETQYF
few	TRBV5-1	CASSGAPQPSDTQYF
few	TRBV20-1	CSARADREYQPQHF
.	TRBV29-1	CSAQPGTYSPEQFF
.	TRBV3-1	CASSLPGLANYEQYF
few	TRBV27	CAIRGRWPQHF
few	TRBV5-1	CASSLTQSNYGYTF
.	TRBV6-5	CASSFRRERGELFF
few	TRBV20-1	CSARSGQGVGNEQYF
.	TRBV18	CASSPQGTLANEKLFF
.	TRBV29-1	CSVEHLSGSGTDTQYF
.	TRBV7-9	CASSNPGEQYF
.	TRBV12-5	CASGFYLQGYSTDTQYF
.	TRBV20-1	CSANRASLVTEAFF
few	TRBV19	CASSLRQGGDTQYF
few	TRBV29-1	CSVSPTNTEAFF
few	TRBV7-9	CASSPKTGNTDTQYF
.	TRBV23-1	CASSQSPIGDSEQFF
few	TRBV27	CASSWTGGYGYTF
few	TRBV6-5	CASSPDGTGLLNQPQHF
few	TRBV2	CASSWDINTGELFF
.	TRBV9	CASSVGPGETDTQYF
.	TRBV6-2/TRBV6-3	CASRIGLAAEQFF
.	TRBV6-5	CASSYSGTGVQETQYF